This T cell receptor (beta chain) was captured by sequencing in a study of human T cells and chemical hapten exposure. Notes on the study in general: Following DPC sensitization, TCRs present above 1 in 1000 frequency showed no change.

TCRdb itself ran the RACE reads through MiXCR, one entry per CDR3 protein. The sample records fewer than 130,000 distinct CDR3 sequences, 11% being singletons. Time point in this sample: patch test 1, 2 weeks after DPC sensitization. Noted treatment: therapeutic diphenylcyclopropenone sensitization with weekly scalp DPC. As regards this clonotype: What it binds is unknown.

Germline V gene data show CDR1 as ENHRY and CDR2 as SYGVKD. Trimming stripped 6 bases from V and 3 bases from J, with 6 bases between. The CDR3 length is 11 residues. Here the sequenced sample was whole blood, taken in connection with sensitization to the hapten diphenylcyclopropenone (DPC). The TCR comes from a middle-aged woman with alopecia areata. Some clones in this sample may be carry-over from other donors' samples. The chain carries TRBV10-3 and TRBJ2-7; D perhaps matches TRBD1 (5 bases). CDR3 amino acids: CAISQGYEQYF. The DNA of the CDR3 is TGTGCCATCAGCCAGGGCTACGAGCAGTACTTC.